The 13 T cell receptor beta chains given below trace back to one sample, sequenced in a study of blood T cell repertoires in COVID-19. Sequenced by immunoSEQ multiplex PCR; TCRdb stores in-frame clones only, minus some. The table records fewer than 200,000 clones, roughly 90% of them present only once. Sequencing used peripheral blood. These TCRs come from a man aged 65 to 85 with active or convalescent COVID-19.

This clone was seen once. The chain employs TRBV5-6 and TRBJ2-7, with 11 bases matching TRBD2. J was trimmed by 0 bases and V by 5 bases; bases with no gene match: 7. The CDR3 spans 16 residues. Germline-derived CDR1 and CDR2 are SGHDT and YYEEEE. This chain's CDR3 is CASSRTSGGNSYEQYF. The DNA of the CDR3 is TGTGCCAGCAGTAGAACTAGCGGGGGAAACTCCTACGAGCAGTACTTC.

The chain uses TRBV18 and TRBJ1-6; D perhaps matches TRBD1 (6 bases). The CDR3 length is 15 residues. Trimming removed 6 bases at V and 6 bases at J, with 15 bases between. CDR1 is KGHSH and CDR2 is LQKENI in the germline V gene. CDR3 loop: CASSPPGAINSPLHF. The DNA of the CDR3 is TGTGCCAGCTCTCCCCCAGGGGCGATTAATTCACCCCTCCACTTT.

Here the CDR3 reads CASNSNYGYTF. Here the CDR3 DNA reads TGTGCCAGCAACTCTAACTATGGCTACACCTTC. This chain connects TRBV5-6 to TRBJ1-2; D is uncertain. Germline V lookup: CDR1 SGHDT, CDR2 YYEEEE. The CDR3 runs 11 residues. Deletions cut 6 bases from V and 0 bases from J, with 3 bases between. Drawing the rest from reference TRBV5-6 and TRBJ1-2, the complete variable domain is DAGVTQSPTHLIKTRGQQVTLRCSPKSGHDTVSWYQQALGQGPQFIFQYYEEEERQRGNFPDRFSGHQFPNYSSELNVNALLLGDSALYLCASNSNYGYTFGSGTRLTVV.

This chain connects TRBV19 to TRBJ2-7; 8 bases align to TRBD1. The germline gives CDR1 LNHDA, CDR2 SQIVND (reference sequence). V lost 3 bases and J lost 4; bases outside the gene matches: 14. The CDR3 runs to 17 residues. As DNA, the CDR3 is TGTGCCAGTAGTATGAGGTCGGGACAGGTGGGACCGTACGAGCAGTACTTC. The encoded protein is CASSMRSGQVGPYEQYF.

Here the CDR3 reads CASSGDRGLPTDTQYF. The DNA for the CDR3 is TGTGCCAGCAGCGGGGACAGGGGGCTTCCCACAGATACGCAGTATTTT. The chain couples TRBV11-2 to TRBJ2-3, with 12 bases lining up with TRBD1. The CDR3 sequence is 16 residues long. The germline CDR1 and CDR2 sequences are SGHAT and FQNNGV. The V gene end was trimmed by 5 bases and the J gene end by 2 bases; junction bases not matched to a gene: 5.

This sequence joins TRBV7-8 and TRBJ2-7; D is undetermined. The CDR3 consists of 13 residues. The V end was cut by 5 bases, the J end by 3 bases, with 11 bases between. Germline loops: CDR1 SGHVS, CDR2 FQNEAQ. CDR3 DNA: TGTGCCAGCAGCAGAGCTTATAGCTACGAGCAGTACTTC. It is translated as CASSRAYSYEQYF. Together with reference TRBV7-8 and TRBJ2-7, the CDR3 gives the full variable domain: GAGVSQSPRYKVAKRGQDVALRCDPISGHVSLFWYQQALGQGPEFLTYFQNEAQLDKSGLPSDRFFAERPEGSVSTLKIQRTQQEDSAVYLCASSRAYSYEQYFGPGTRLTVT.

The chain employs TRBV19 and TRBJ1-1, with 9 bases that match TRBD1. Germline values: CDR1 LNHDA, CDR2 SQIVND (reference sequence). The CDR3 covers 15 residues. Losses at the gene ends were 5 bases for V and 5 bases for J; bases not matched to a gene: 9. CDR3 coding DNA: TGTGCCAGTAGTGCCGGGACAGGGCTGGATACTGAAGCTTTCTTT. It specifies CASSAGTGLDTEAFF.

The V call is TRBV6-6, the J call TRBJ1-2; 7 bases agree with TRBD1. Germline-derived CDR1 and CDR2 are MNHNY and SVGAGI (reference sequence). CDR3 size: 13 residues. With V trimmed by 2 bases and J by 7 bases, 4 bases remained unmatched. The CDR3 reads CASSYATGTGYTF. The CDR3 bases are TGTGCCAGCAGTTACGCGACAGGGACTGGCTACACCTTC.

The chain combines TRBV7-9 with TRBJ2-7; TRBD2 is a possible D gene (6 bases). CDR1 is SEHNR, CDR2 FQNEAQ, per germline (reference sequence). V was pared by 3 bases and J by 12 bases, with 15 bases between. CDR3 length: 12 residues. CDR3 nucleotide sequence: TGTGCCAGCAGCTTGGATATTGGGGGGACGTACTTC. Its protein is CASSLDIGGTYF.

The rearrangement links TRBV4-3 to TRBJ1-2; D gene unclear. V shed 2 bases and J shed 8 bases, with 18 bases lying between them. The V gene's germline CDR1 is LGHNA and CDR2 YSLEER. The CDR3 sequence is 15 residues long. Here the CDR3 DNA reads TGCGCCAGCAGCCAAAGGCACGGACCCAGCGGGGGCTACACCTTC. Its protein is CASSQRHGPSGGYTF.

The chain employs TRBV5-1 and TRBJ1-6, with D maybe TRBD1 (6 bases). The germline CDR1 and CDR2 sequences are SGHRS and YFSETQ. Trimming cost V 3 bases and J 7 bases, with 14 bases left between them. The CDR3 contains 15 residues. CDR3 loop: CASSSVDSRNSPLHF. The CDR3 bases are TGCGCCAGCAGCTCGGTGGACAGCAGGAATTCACCCCTCCACTTT.

Points on this clone: The sample holds other DNA sequences that translate to the same CDR3. V usage is TRBV30 and J usage is TRBJ1-5; D gene uncertain. The CDR3 has 15 amino acids. The ends were cut back, 0 bases at V and 2 bases at J, with 11 bases in the middle. Germline V gives CDR1 GTSNPN, CDR2 SVGIG (reference sequence). The CDR3 loop is CAWSVRGRGNQPQHF. Written as DNA, the CDR3 is TGTGCCTGGAGTGTACGGGGAAGGGGCAATCAGCCCCAGCATTTT.

The chain recombines TRBV18 with TRBJ1-2; no reliable D call. CDR1 is KGHSH and CDR2 is LQKENI in the germline V gene. This CDR3 contains 16 residues. Trimming removed 0 bases from V and 1 base from J, with 12 bases in between. In nucleotides, the CDR3 is TGTGCCAGCTCACCACCGCTTGGGGAGAATAACTATGGCTACACCTTC. Translated, it gives CASSPPLGENNYGYTF.